This T cell receptor (beta chain) was identified during a study of T-cell memory formation after mild COVID-19. Whole-study context: Across donors, TCR clusters were largely donor specific.

Germline V gene lookup returns CDR1 LNHDA and CDR2 SQIVND (reference sequence). The germline V and J ends were trimmed by 8 bases and 7 bases, with 15 bases remaining between them. The CDR3 extends over 12 amino acids. Findings and limits, study-wide: Contracting CD8+ clones were enriched in EMRA, CD4+ mainly in CM and EM. While clones contracting from day 15 to 85 were balanced between CD4 and CD8, later expanders leaned CD4+.

TCRdb re-analysed the 5' RACE reads in MiXCR, keeping a single row per CDR3 protein. The sample contains hundreds of thousands of distinct CDR3 sequences, 25% to 30% of which appear only once. The sample holds a few counts of this clonotype. The antigen is unknown. Sequencing was carried out using PBMCs or a T cell subset sorted from them (not recorded which). This chain uses TRBV19 with TRBJ2-7; D gene uncertain. This TCR was sampled from an adult woman who had mild COVID-19 (a few samples of this study predate the infection). Cell type and time point are not known. CDR3 protein: CASADGRLEQYF. The CDR3 nucleotides are TGTGCCAGTGCCGATGGTCGTCTTGAGCAGTACTTC.